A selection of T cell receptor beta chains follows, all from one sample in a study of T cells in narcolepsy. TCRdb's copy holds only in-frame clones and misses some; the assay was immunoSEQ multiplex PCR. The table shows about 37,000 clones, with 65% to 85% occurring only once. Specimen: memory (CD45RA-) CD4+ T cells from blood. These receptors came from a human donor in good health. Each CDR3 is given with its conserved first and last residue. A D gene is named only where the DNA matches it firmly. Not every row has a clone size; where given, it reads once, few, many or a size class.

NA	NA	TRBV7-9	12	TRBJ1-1	TGTGCCAGCAGCTTAGGGGTTACTGAAGCTTTCTTT	CASSLGVTEAFF
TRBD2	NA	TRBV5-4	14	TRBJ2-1	TGTGCCAGCAGGGGGATTAGCGGGTTGGATGAGCAGTTCTTC	CASRGISGLDEQFF
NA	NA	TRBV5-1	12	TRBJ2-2	TGCGCCAGCAGCTTGGTGGAGCCGGAGCTGTTTTTT	CASSLVEPELFF
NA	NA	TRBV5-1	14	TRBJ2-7	TGCGCCAGCAGCTTGGTTGGCCTCTCCTACGAGCAGTACTTC	CASSLVGLSYEQYF
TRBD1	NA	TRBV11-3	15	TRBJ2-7	TGTGCCAGCAGCCAAGGACAGGGAGGTTCCTACGAGCAGTACTTC	CASSQGQGGSYEQYF
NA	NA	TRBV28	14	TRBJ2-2	TGTGCCAGCAGTTCCTCAGGGGCTTCCGGGGAGCTGTTTTTT	CASSSSGASGELFF
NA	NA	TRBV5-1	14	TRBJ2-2	TGCGCCAGCAGCACCTTACAGGGCACCGGGGAGCTGTTTTTT	CASSTLQGTGELFF
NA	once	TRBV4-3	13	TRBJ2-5	TGCGCCAGCAGCCAAGGCAGGGGAGAGACCCAGTACTTC	CASSQGRGETQYF
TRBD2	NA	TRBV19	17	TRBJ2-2	TGTGCCAGTAGTATATCGGCTAGCGGGTTGAACACCGGGGAGCTGTTTTTT	CASSISASGLNTGELFF
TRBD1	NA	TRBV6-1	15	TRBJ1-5	TGTGCCAGCAGTCGGACAGGGGATAGCAATCAGCCCCAGCATTTT	CASSRTGDSNQPQHF
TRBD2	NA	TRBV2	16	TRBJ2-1	TGTGCCAGCAGTGCGGCTAGCGGGAGAGGTCAGGGTGAGCAGTTCTTC	CASSAASGRGQGEQFF
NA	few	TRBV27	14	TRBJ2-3	TGTGCCAGCAGTCCCCGTAAAGTACCCAAGGTTCAGTATTTT	CASSPRKVPKVQYF
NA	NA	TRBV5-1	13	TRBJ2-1	TGCGCCAGCAGCTTGGTGGGAGGCAATGAGCAGTTCTTC	CASSLVGGNEQFF